This T cell receptor (beta chain) was identified during a study of Ad26.COV2.S vaccination and SARS-CoV-2 variants. Sequencing was performed with immunoSEQ multiplex PCR; in TCRdb, only in-frame clones are kept and a portion is missing. The sample consists of hundreds of thousands of clones, roughly 90% of them appearing once. There are a few counts of this clone. Treatment meaning: approximately 18 received Ad26.COV2.S at low or high dose, single or two shots; about 5 received placebo; per-sample allocation not given. Sampling was done on day 63 after the first vaccine or placebo injection. Sequenced here: peripheral blood, sampled in a trial of Ad26.COV2.S vaccine versus placebo. This clonotype was obtained from a person between 18 and 60 years old who received the Ad26.COV2.S COVID-19 vaccine or a placebo.

In nucleotides, the CDR3 is TGTGCCAGCTGGAACGGAGGGCCTAATGAGCAGTTCTTC. Translating it yields CASWNGGPNEQFF. The genes are TRBV3-1 (or the pseudogene TRBV3-2) and TRBJ2-1, with TRBD2 as a possible D gene (6 bases). V lost 8 bases, J lost 7 bases, and 15 bases lay in between. Germline lookup yields CDR1 LGHDT and CDR2 YNNKEL (reference sequence). The CDR3 is made up of 13 amino acids.